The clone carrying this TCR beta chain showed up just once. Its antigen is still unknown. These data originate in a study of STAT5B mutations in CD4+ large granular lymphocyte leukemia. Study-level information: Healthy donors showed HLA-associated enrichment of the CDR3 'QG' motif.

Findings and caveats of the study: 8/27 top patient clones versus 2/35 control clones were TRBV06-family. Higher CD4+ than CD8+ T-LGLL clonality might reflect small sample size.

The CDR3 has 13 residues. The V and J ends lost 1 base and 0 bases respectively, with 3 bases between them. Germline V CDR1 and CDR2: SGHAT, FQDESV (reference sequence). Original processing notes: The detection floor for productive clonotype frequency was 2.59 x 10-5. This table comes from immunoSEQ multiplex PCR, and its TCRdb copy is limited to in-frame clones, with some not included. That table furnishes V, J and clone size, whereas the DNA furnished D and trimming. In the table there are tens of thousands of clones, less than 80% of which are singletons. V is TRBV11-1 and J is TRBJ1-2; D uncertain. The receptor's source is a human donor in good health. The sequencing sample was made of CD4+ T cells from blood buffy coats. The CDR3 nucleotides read TGTGCCAGCAGCTTAGGAGCTAACTATGGCTACACCTTC. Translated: CASSLGANYGYTF. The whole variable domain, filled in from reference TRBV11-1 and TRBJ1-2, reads EAEVAQSPRYKITEKSQAVAFWCDPISGHATLYWYRQILGQGPELLVQFQDESVVDDSQLPKDRFSAERLKGVDSTLKIQPAELGDSAMYLCASSLGANYGYTFGSGTRLTVV.